A selection of T cell receptor beta chains follows, all from one sample in a study of shared clonotypes between healthy human individuals. Measured with immunoSEQ multiplex PCR; TCRdb has only the in-frame clones, and not every one. In the table there are 2 million to 3 million clones, 80% to 95% of which are singletons. Sequenced input: naive CD4+ T cells from PBMCs. Source of these receptors: a man younger than 35 in good health. Some clones in this sample may be carry-over from other donors' samples. The CDR3 runs from the conserved cysteine through the conserved F or W. A D gene is named only where the DNA matches it firmly. Clone size is shown for a subset of rows, as once, few, many or a class of expanded clone.

j_gene: TRBJ1-5
abundance: -
d_gene: -
v_gene: TRBV10-2
CDR3aa: CASKTGSMGQPQHF
CDR3nt: TGCGCCAGCAAAACAGGGTCTATGGGGCAGCCCCAGCATTTT

j_gene: TRBJ2-7
abundance: once
d_gene: -
v_gene: TRBV5-1
CDR3aa: CASSLQGGDQQYF
CDR3nt: TGCGCCAGCAGTCTGCAGGGGGGCGACCAGCAGTACTTC

j_gene: TRBJ1-5
abundance: -
d_gene: -
v_gene: TRBV28
CDR3aa: CASTTGRSNQPQHF
CDR3nt: TGTGCCAGCACCACGGGACGGAGCAATCAGCCCCAGCATTTT

j_gene: TRBJ1-5
abundance: -
d_gene: -
v_gene: TRBV2
CDR3aa: CASNSGGNQPQHF
CDR3nt: TGTGCCAGCAACTCGGGGGGCAATCAGCCCCAGCATTTT

j_gene: TRBJ1-2
abundance: -
d_gene: TRBD1
v_gene: TRBV9
CDR3aa: CASSPQGTGGSGYTF
CDR3nt: TGTGCCAGCAGCCCCCAAGGGACAGGGGGCTCGGGCTACACCTTC

j_gene: TRBJ2-2
abundance: -
d_gene: -
v_gene: TRBV28
CDR3aa: CASLRPGTGELFF
CDR3nt: TGTGCCAGCCTCCGACCCGGCACCGGGGAGCTGTTTTTT

j_gene: TRBJ2-6
abundance: -
d_gene: TRBD1
v_gene: TRBV19
CDR3aa: CASSEPGQPISGANVLTF
CDR3nt: TGTGCCAGTAGTGAACCGGGACAGCCCATCTCTGGGGCCAACGTCCTGACTTTC

j_gene: TRBJ2-1
abundance: -
d_gene: -
v_gene: TRBV19
CDR3aa: CASAPQPRSYNEQFF
CDR3nt: TGTGCCAGTGCCCCCCAGCCCCGCTCCTACAATGAGCAGTTCTTC

j_gene: TRBJ2-1
abundance: -
d_gene: TRBD2
v_gene: TRBV6-5
CDR3aa: CASGDGRPNNEQFF
CDR3nt: TGTGCCAGCGGAGACGGGAGGCCGAACAATGAGCAGTTCTTC

j_gene: TRBJ2-5
abundance: -
d_gene: TRBD2
v_gene: TRBV7-2
CDR3aa: CASSLLGRVETQYF
CDR3nt: TGTGCCAGCAGCTTACTCGGGAGGGTTGAGACCCAGTACTTC

j_gene: TRBJ2-6
abundance: -
d_gene: -
v_gene: TRBV9
CDR3aa: CASLHSGANVLTF
CDR3nt: TGTGCCAGCCTCCACTCTGGGGCCAACGTCCTGACTTTC

j_gene: TRBJ2-5
abundance: -
d_gene: -
v_gene: TRBV9
CDR3aa: CASSVGGGGETQYF
CDR3nt: TGTGCCAGCAGCGTAGGAGGGGGAGGGGAGACCCAGTACTTC

j_gene: TRBJ2-1
abundance: -
d_gene: -
v_gene: TRBV18
CDR3aa: CASSPSSREDEQFF
CDR3nt: TGTGCCAGCTCACCGTCGTCCAGGGAGGATGAGCAGTTCTTC

j_gene: TRBJ2-7
abundance: -
d_gene: -
v_gene: TRBV6-5
CDR3aa: CASSGQYEQYF
CDR3nt: TGTGCCAGCAGTGGACAGTACGAGCAGTACTTC

j_gene: TRBJ1-1
abundance: -
d_gene: TRBD1
v_gene: TRBV13
CDR3aa: CASSHRTGGDTEAFF
CDR3nt: TGTGCCAGCAGCCACCGGACAGGGGGTGACACTGAAGCTTTCTTT

j_gene: TRBJ2-4
abundance: -
d_gene: TRBD1
v_gene: TRBV7-2
CDR3aa: CASSDRVLAKNIQYF
CDR3nt: TGTGCCAGCAGTGACAGGGTTCTAGCCAAAAACATTCAGTACTTC

j_gene: TRBJ2-3
abundance: -
d_gene: -
v_gene: TRBV7-9
CDR3aa: CASSLRPYSGSSTDTQYF
CDR3nt: TGTGCCAGCAGCCTTCGCCCCTATAGCGGATCTAGCACAGATACGCAGTATTTT

j_gene: TRBJ2-3
abundance: -
d_gene: TRBD2
v_gene: TRBV5-1
CDR3aa: CASRAGTSGADTQYF
CDR3nt: TGCGCCAGCAGAGCCGGGACTAGCGGCGCAGATACGCAGTATTTT

j_gene: TRBJ1-1
abundance: -
d_gene: -
v_gene: TRBV5-4
CDR3aa: CASRAGLQNTEAFF
CDR3nt: TGTGCCAGCAGAGCGGGACTCCAGAACACTGAAGCTTTCTTT

j_gene: TRBJ2-3
abundance: once
d_gene: TRBD2
v_gene: TRBV29-1
CDR3aa: CSVGGLATSTDTQYF
CDR3nt: TGCAGCGTCGGGGGACTAGCGACTAGCACAGATACGCAGTATTTT

j_gene: TRBJ2-7
abundance: -
d_gene: -
v_gene: TRBV7-2
CDR3aa: CASSLAGIGAPYEQYF
CDR3nt: TGTGCCAGCAGCTTAGCGGGGATTGGGGCGCCCTACGAGCAGTACTTC

j_gene: TRBJ1-2
abundance: -
d_gene: -
v_gene: TRBV15
CDR3aa: CATSRDLMGSGYGYTF
CDR3nt: TGTGCCACCAGCAGAGATCTAATGGGCAGTGGGTATGGCTACACCTTC

j_gene: TRBJ1-2
abundance: -
d_gene: TRBD1
v_gene: TRBV19
CDR3aa: CASSIFDRQTGGSYGYTF
CDR3nt: TGTGCCAGTAGTATCTTTGATCGCCAGACAGGGGGCAGCTATGGCTACACCTTC

j_gene: TRBJ2-2
abundance: -
d_gene: -
v_gene: TRBV28
CDR3aa: CASSLSRGGTGELFF
CDR3nt: TGTGCCAGCAGTTTATCCAGGGGGGGCACCGGGGAGCTGTTTTTT

j_gene: TRBJ2-7
abundance: once
d_gene: TRBD2
v_gene: TRBV7-8
CDR3aa: CASSQPPAGEYEQYF
CDR3nt: TGCGCCAGCAGCCAGCCTCCAGCGGGGGAGTACGAGCAGTACTTC

j_gene: TRBJ2-7
abundance: once
d_gene: -
v_gene: TRBV5-4
CDR3aa: CASSPGQGISYEQYF
CDR3nt: TGTGCCAGCAGCCCGGGCCAGGGCATATCCTACGAGCAGTACTTC

j_gene: TRBJ2-7
abundance: -
d_gene: -
v_gene: TRBV9
CDR3aa: CASSVGAWRGDSYEQYF
CDR3nt: TGTGCCAGCAGCGTAGGGGCCTGGAGAGGTGACTCCTACGAGCAGTACTTC

j_gene: TRBJ1-2
abundance: -
d_gene: -
v_gene: TRBV15
CDR3aa: CATSPHYTGRDYGYTF
CDR3nt: TGTGCCACCAGCCCTCATTATACCGGACGGGACTATGGCTACACCTTC

j_gene: TRBJ2-7
abundance: -
d_gene: TRBD1
v_gene: TRBV2
CDR3aa: CASSQGRDRTYEQYF
CDR3nt: TGTGCCAGCAGTCAAGGCCGGGACAGGACCTACGAGCAGTACTTC